The 3 T cell receptor beta chains in this list originate from one sample, sequenced in a study of cytomegalovirus exposure and HLA in healthy donors. PCR primers comprised 60 Vbeta and 13 Jbeta primers. Assay: immunoSEQ multiplex PCR; the TCRdb copy retains only in-frame clones and omits some. The sample records a few hundred thousand clones, over 70% being singletons. Sequenced input: PBMCs. The receptors here all came from a woman aged 60-70 years in good health and CMV-seropositive.

The rearrangement joins TRBV2 to TRBJ1-2, with a tentative D call TRBD1 (6 bases). Germline assignment: CDR1 SNHLY and CDR2 FYNNEI. V was trimmed by 7 bases and J by 6 bases, leaving 15 bases between them. The CDR3 runs to 13 residues. This chain's CDR3 is CASKQGSADGYTF. The CDR3 DNA is TGTGCCAGCAAACAGGGAAGTGCAGATGGCTACACCTTC.

The chain is built from TRBV7-2 and TRBJ2-7, with 13 bases fitting TRBD2. V lost 5 bases, J lost 2 bases, and 3 bases stayed unmatched. There are 15 residues in the CDR3. Germline-derived CDR1 and CDR2 are SGHTA and FQGNSA. The CDR3 nucleotides are TGTGCCAGCAGCCCGGGACTAGCGGGGACCTACGAGCAGTACTTC. This sequence encodes CASSPGLAGTYEQYF.

Regarding this clone: Other DNA sequences in this sample translate to the same CDR3. V and J are TRBV9 and TRBJ2-1; the D gene is possibly TRBD1 (6 bases). V was trimmed by 3 bases and J by 0 bases, leaving 10 bases between them. This CDR3 region has 15 residues. Germline lookup yields CDR1 SGDLS and CDR2 YYNGEE. CDR3 protein: CASSERGSSYNEQFF. The CDR3, as DNA: TGTGCCAGCAGCGAGAGGGGGAGCTCCTACAATGAGCAGTTCTTC.